This record covers a single T cell receptor beta chain. Its target is not known. The test was conducted at deep level. The assay was immunoSEQ multiplex PCR, and TCRdb's table has in-frame clones only and misses some. The sample lists roughly 2.6 million clones, 90% to 95% occurring once. This CDR3 comprises 15 residues. Trimming took off 5 bases at V and 3 bases at J, with 17 bases between the two ends. The germline V gene has CDR1 SEHNR and CDR2 FQNEAQ (reference sequence). This sample stems from a study of shared clonotypes between healthy human individuals. Study-wide findings and caveats: Generation probabilities were higher for clonotypes shared across all four sorted-subset donors than for unshared ones.

Material: naive CD4+ T cells sorted from blood. Noted subset: CD45RA+ positively selected. The V gene is TRBV7-9, the J gene TRBJ2-7; possibly TRBD2 for D (6 bases). This receptor was taken from a young man in good health. The CDR3 region is CASSPGTLMGYEQYF. The CDR3 DNA reads as TGTGCCAGCAGCCCTGGGACTCTGATGGGCTACGAGCAGTACTTC.